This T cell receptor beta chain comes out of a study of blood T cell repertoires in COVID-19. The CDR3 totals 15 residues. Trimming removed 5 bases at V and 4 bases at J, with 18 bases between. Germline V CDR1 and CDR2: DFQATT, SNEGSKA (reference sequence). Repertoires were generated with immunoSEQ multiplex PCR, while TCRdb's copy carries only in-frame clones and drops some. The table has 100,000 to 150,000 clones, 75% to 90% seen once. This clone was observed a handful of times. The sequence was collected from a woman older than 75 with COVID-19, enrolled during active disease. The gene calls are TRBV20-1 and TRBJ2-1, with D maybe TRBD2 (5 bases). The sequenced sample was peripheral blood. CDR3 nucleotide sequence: TGCAGTGCTCGTGTAGGAGCGGAGACATACAATGAGCAGTTCTTC. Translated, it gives CSARVGAETYNEQFF.